The present T cell receptor beta chain was sequenced within a study of T-cell reconstitution after alpha-beta-depleted transplantation in children. This clonotype was found many times. This sample's TCRbeta library carried unique molecular identifier barcodes. MiXCR, run by TCRdb on the PCR reads, gives a single entry per CDR3 protein. The data hold roughly 200,000 distinct CDR3 sequences, with about 7% observed a single time. Source: PBMCs, taken before TCRalphabeta/CD19-depleted stem cell transplant. This clonotype was obtained from a boy younger than 10 with acute lymphoblastic leukemia, due to receive a stem cell transplant.

For the CDR3, the DNA is TGCAGTGCCCTCGCGGGGGGCATGTACGTGGAGCAGTACTTC. It specifies CSALAGGMYVEQYF. The V gene is TRBV20-1, the J gene TRBJ2-7; 8 bases align to TRBD2. Trimming cost V 6 bases and J 7 bases; bases outside gene matches: 14. Germline CDR1 and CDR2: DFQATT and SNEGSKA (reference sequence). The CDR3 is made up of 14 amino acids.